This T cell receptor beta chain was sequenced in a study of shared clonotypes between healthy human individuals. The study's findings and limits: It was observed that roughly 5% of naive CD4 clonotypes were shared across several donors.

Trimming pared 1 base from V and 4 bases from J, leaving 12 bases between. CDR1 and CDR2 (germline): SGHDT, YYEEEE. The CDR3 has 15 amino acids. Regarding this clone: Its cognate antigen is unknown.

Donors were healthy HIV-negative adults without recently reported acute infections or vaccinations. Sorted-subset replicate PCRs used about 180 ng DNA, approximately 33,000 T cell genomes. Assay: immunoSEQ multiplex PCR; the TCRdb copy retains only in-frame clones and omits some. Of under 1,100,000 clones in the sample, under 80% were seen once. The clonotype comes from a man aged 18 to 30 in good health. Sequencing was performed on memory CD4+ T cells sorted from blood. Sample subset: CD45RA-negative fraction. This chain connects TRBV5-6 to TRBJ1-5; D perhaps matches TRBD1 (5 bases). For the CDR3, the DNA is TGTGCCAGCAGCTTGTTTGGGGGTAATAATCAGCCCCAGCATTTT. It codes for CASSLFGGNNQPQHF. The variable domain in full, with the rest retrieved from reference TRBV5-6 and TRBJ1-5, is DAGVTQSPTHLIKTRGQQVTLRCSPKSGHDTVSWYQQALGQGPQFIFQYYEEEERQRGNFPDRFSGHQFPNYSSELNVNALLLGDSALYLCASSLFGGNNQPQHFGDGTRLSIL.